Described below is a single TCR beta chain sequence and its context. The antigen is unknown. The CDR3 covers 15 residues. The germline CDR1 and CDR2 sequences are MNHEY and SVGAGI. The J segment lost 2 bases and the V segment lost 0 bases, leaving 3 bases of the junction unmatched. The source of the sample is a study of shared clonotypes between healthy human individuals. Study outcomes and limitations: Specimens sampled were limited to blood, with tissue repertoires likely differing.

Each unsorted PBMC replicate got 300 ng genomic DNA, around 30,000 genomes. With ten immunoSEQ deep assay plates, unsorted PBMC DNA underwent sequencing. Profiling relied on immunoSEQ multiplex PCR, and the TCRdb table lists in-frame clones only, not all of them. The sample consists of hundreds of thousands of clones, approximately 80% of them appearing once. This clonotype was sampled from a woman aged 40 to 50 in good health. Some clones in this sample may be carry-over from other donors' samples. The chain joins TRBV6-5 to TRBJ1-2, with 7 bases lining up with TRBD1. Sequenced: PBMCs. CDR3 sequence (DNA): TGTGCCAGCAGTTACTCGATGACAGGGAACTATGGCTACACCTTC. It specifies CASSYSMTGNYGYTF.